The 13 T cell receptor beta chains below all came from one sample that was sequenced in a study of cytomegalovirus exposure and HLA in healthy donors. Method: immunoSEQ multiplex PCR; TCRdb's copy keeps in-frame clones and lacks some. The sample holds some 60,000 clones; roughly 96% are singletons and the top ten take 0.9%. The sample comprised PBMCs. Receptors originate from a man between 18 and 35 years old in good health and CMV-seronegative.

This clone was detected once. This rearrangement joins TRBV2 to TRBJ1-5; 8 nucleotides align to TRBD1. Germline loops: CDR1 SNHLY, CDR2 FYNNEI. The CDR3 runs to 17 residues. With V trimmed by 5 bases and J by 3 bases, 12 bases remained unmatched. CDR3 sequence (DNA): TGTGCCAGCAGTCCGACAGGGGAAGTGGGGAACAATCAGCCCCAGCATTTT. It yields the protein CASSPTGEVGNNQPQHF.

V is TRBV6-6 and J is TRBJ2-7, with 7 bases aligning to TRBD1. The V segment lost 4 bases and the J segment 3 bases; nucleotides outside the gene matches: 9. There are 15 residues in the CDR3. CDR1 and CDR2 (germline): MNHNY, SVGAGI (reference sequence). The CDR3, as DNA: TGTGCCAGCAGTTCTGACAGGGAGAGGATCTACGAGCAGTACTTC. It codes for CASSSDRERIYEQYF.

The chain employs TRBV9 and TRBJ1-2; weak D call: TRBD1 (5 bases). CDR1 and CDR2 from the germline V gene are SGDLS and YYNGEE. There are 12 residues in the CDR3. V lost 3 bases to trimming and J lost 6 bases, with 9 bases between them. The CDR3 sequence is CASSGGRDGYTF. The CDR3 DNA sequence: TGTGCCAGCAGCGGGGGCAGGGATGGCTACACCTTC.

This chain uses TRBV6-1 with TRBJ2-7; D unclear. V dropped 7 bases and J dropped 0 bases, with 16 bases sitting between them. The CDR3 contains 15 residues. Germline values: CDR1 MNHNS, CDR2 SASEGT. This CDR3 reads CASTETPNISYEQYF. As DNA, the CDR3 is TGTGCCAGCACCGAAACCCCCAACATCTCCTACGAGCAGTACTTC.

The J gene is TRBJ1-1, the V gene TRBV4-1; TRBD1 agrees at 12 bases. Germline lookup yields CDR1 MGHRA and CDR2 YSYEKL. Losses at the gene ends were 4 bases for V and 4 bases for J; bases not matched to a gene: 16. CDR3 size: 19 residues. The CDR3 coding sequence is TGCGCCAGCAGCCGGACTACCGGGACAGGGGGCGCCCCGGGCACTGAAGCTTTCTTT. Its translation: CASSRTTGTGGAPGTEAFF.

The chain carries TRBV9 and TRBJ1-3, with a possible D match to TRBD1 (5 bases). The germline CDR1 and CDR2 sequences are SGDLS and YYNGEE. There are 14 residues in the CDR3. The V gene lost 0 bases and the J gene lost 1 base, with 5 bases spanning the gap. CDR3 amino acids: CASSVEGSGNTIYF. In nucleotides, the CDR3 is TGTGCCAGCAGCGTAGAGGGGTCTGGAAACACCATATATTTT.

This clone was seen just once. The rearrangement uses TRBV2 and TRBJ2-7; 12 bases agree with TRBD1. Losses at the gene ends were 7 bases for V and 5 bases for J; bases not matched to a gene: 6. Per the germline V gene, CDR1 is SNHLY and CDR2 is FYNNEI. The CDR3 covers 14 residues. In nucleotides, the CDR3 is TGTGCCAGCATCGGGGACAGGGGGCGAAACGAGCAGTACTTC. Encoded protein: CASIGDRGRNEQYF. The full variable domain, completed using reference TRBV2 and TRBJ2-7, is EPEVTQTPSHQVTQMGQEVILRCVPISNHLYFYWYRQILGQKVEFLVSFYNNEISEKSEIFDDQFSVERPDGSNFTLKIRSTKLEDSAMYFCASIGDRGRNEQYFGPGTRLTVT.

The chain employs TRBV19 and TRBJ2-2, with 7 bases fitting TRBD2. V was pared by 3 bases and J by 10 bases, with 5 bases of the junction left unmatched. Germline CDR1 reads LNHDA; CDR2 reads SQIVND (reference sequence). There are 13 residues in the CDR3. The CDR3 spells CASSIGSGMELFF. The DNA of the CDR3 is TGTGCCAGTAGTATCGGGAGCGGGATGGAGCTGTTTTTT.

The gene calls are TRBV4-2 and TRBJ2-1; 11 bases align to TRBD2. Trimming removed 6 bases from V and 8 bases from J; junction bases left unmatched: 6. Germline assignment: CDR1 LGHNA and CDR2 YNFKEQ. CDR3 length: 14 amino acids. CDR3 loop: CASSPTSGSDEQFF. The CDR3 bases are TGTGCCAGCAGTCCTACTAGCGGGAGTGATGAGCAGTTCTTC.

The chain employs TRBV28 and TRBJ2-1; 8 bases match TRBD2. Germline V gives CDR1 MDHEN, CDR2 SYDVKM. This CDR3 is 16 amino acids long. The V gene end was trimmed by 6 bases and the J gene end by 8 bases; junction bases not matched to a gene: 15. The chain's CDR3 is CASRGTPGTRVDEQFF. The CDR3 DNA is TGTGCCAGCAGAGGTACCCCCGGGACTAGGGTCGATGAGCAGTTCTTC.

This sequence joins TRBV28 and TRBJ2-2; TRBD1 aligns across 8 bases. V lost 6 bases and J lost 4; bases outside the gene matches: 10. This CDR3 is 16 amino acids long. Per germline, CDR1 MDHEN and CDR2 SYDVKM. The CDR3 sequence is CASSPQTGTGTGELFF. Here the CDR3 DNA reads TGTGCCAGCAGCCCTCAGACAGGGACAGGCACCGGGGAGCTGTTTTTT.

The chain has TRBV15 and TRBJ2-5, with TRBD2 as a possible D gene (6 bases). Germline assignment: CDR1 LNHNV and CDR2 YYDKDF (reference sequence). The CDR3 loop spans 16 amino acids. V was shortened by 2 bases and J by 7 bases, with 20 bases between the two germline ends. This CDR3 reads CATSRSEVTDSGTQYF. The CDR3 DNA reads TGTGCCACCAGCAGATCGGAGGTAACAGATAGCGGGACCCAGTACTTC.

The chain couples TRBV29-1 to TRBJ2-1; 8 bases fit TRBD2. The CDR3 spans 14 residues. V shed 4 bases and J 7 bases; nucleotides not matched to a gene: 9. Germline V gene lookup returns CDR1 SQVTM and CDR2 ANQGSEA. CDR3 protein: CSVGHGRALNEQFF. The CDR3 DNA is TGCAGCGTTGGTCACGGGAGGGCTTTAAATGAGCAGTTCTTC.